Listed below are T cell receptor beta chains from one sample, sequenced in a study of blood T cell repertoires in COVID-19. TCRdb's copy holds only in-frame clones and misses some; the assay was immunoSEQ multiplex PCR. The sample records fewer than 400,000 clones, around nine tenths being singletons. The material sequenced was PBMCs or T cells enriched from blood (not recorded which). The source of these receptors is a woman aged 45-65 years who had recovered from COVID-19. CDR3s include the opening cysteine and the closing phenylalanine or tryptophan. Each record gives: J gene, D gene, V gene, CDR3 DNA, CDR3 protein. The D gene is left open where the match is weak.

j_call: TRBJ2-7
d_call: TRBD2
v_call: TRBV5-5
cdr3_nt: TGTGCCAGCAGCTTGGGGCGGACTAGCGACCCTGGAGACTACGAGCAGTACTTC
cdr3_aa: CASSLGRTSDPGDYEQYF

j_call: TRBJ1-5
d_call: TRBD1
v_call: TRBV7-8
cdr3_nt: TGTGCCAGCAGCCGGGACAGGAGCGATCAGCCCCAGCATTTT
cdr3_aa: CASSRDRSDQPQHF

j_call: TRBJ1-1
d_call: .
v_call: TRBV10-3
cdr3_nt: TGTGCCATCAACTCCGGGACTGAAGCTTTCTTT
cdr3_aa: CAINSGTEAFF

j_call: TRBJ1-2
d_call: .
v_call: TRBV6-2/TRBV6-3
cdr3_nt: TGTGCCAGCAGTTACCGCCGGGAGGTGTCCTATGGCTACACCTTC
cdr3_aa: CASSYRREVSYGYTF

j_call: TRBJ2-4
d_call: TRBD1
v_call: TRBV7-9
cdr3_nt: TGTGCCAGCAGCCCGGACAGGAAAAACATTCAGTACTTC
cdr3_aa: CASSPDRKNIQYF

j_call: TRBJ2-7
d_call: TRBD1
v_call: TRBV6-5
cdr3_nt: TGTGCCAGCAGTTACTCACAGGGGGGCTCCTACGAGCAGTACTTC
cdr3_aa: CASSYSQGGSYEQYF

j_call: TRBJ2-7
d_call: .
v_call: TRBV28
cdr3_nt: TGTGCCAGCAGTCTCAGGACAGTCACCTACGAGCAGTACTTC
cdr3_aa: CASSLRTVTYEQYF

j_call: TRBJ1-4
d_call: TRBD1
v_call: TRBV7-2
cdr3_nt: TGTGCCAGCAGCTTATATTGGGACAGGGGTGGTGAAAAACTGTTTTTT
cdr3_aa: CASSLYWDRGGEKLFF

j_call: TRBJ2-3
d_call: .
v_call: TRBV4-1
cdr3_nt: TGCGCCAGCAGCCAAGATTGGACAGGCACAGATACGCAGTATTTT
cdr3_aa: CASSQDWTGTDTQYF

j_call: TRBJ1-1
d_call: .
v_call: TRBV7-9
cdr3_nt: TGTGCCAGCAGCTCGGGAAACGGAAACACTGAAGCTTTCTTT
cdr3_aa: CASSSGNGNTEAFF

j_call: TRBJ1-1
d_call: TRBD1
v_call: TRBV10-1
cdr3_nt: TGCGCCACCGTAAGACCGAGACAGGGGGTGAGGAAGAACACTGAAGCTTTCTTT
cdr3_aa: CATVRPRQGVRKNTEAFF

j_call: TRBJ1-3
d_call: TRBD1
v_call: TRBV14
cdr3_nt: TGTGCCAGCAGCGGGAAACAGGGGGCGCGTGGAAACACCATATATTTT
cdr3_aa: CASSGKQGARGNTIYF

j_call: TRBJ2-1
d_call: .
v_call: TRBV3-1/TRBV3-2
cdr3_nt: TGTGCCAGCAGCCAAATGCGCGGGAATGAGCAGTTCTTC
cdr3_aa: CASSQMRGNEQFF

j_call: TRBJ2-4
d_call: TRBD1
v_call: TRBV29-1
cdr3_nt: TGCAGCGTTTCCACCGGGACAGGGAACATTCAGTACTTC
cdr3_aa: CSVSTGTGNIQYF

j_call: TRBJ2-5
d_call: TRBD1
v_call: TRBV2
cdr3_nt: TGTGCCAGCAGGGGGACAGGGGGCCCTGGGGAGACCCAGTACTTC
cdr3_aa: CASRGTGGPGETQYF

j_call: TRBJ2-3
d_call: TRBD2
v_call: TRBV6-5
cdr3_nt: TGTGCCAGCACTCTAGCGGGGACAGATACGCAGTATTTT
cdr3_aa: CASTLAGTDTQYF

j_call: TRBJ1-1
d_call: TRBD1
v_call: TRBV2
cdr3_nt: TGTGCCAGCGGACAGGGGACCCCGGGGACTGAAGCTTTCTTT
cdr3_aa: CASGQGTPGTEAFF

j_call: TRBJ1-4
d_call: .
v_call: TRBV14
cdr3_nt: TGTGCCAGCAGTTACGGGGGGAGCGGTGAAAAACTGTTTTTT
cdr3_aa: CASSYGGSGEKLFF

j_call: TRBJ2-1
d_call: TRBD2
v_call: TRBV11-2
cdr3_nt: TGTGCCAGCAGCCATCTGCGGGGGAGAACCTACAATGAGCAGTTCTTC
cdr3_aa: CASSHLRGRTYNEQFF

j_call: TRBJ2-6
d_call: .
v_call: TRBV6-4
cdr3_nt: TGTGCCAGCATCCGAGGAGGGGTGTGGGCCAACGTCCTGACTTTC
cdr3_aa: CASIRGGVWANVLTF

j_call: TRBJ1-5
d_call: .
v_call: TRBV7-2
cdr3_nt: TGTGCCAGCAGCTTAAGAAGGGGGAGCAATCAGCCCCAGCATTTT
cdr3_aa: CASSLRRGSNQPQHF

j_call: TRBJ2-1
d_call: TRBD1
v_call: TRBV30
cdr3_nt: TGTGCCTGGAGTGTACAGGGGACGGTAGGCAGTGAGCAGTTCTTC
cdr3_aa: CAWSVQGTVGSEQFF

j_call: TRBJ1-3
d_call: TRBD1
v_call: TRBV7-2
cdr3_nt: TGTGCCAGCAGCTCACAGGGGACCGGAAACACCATATATTTT
cdr3_aa: CASSSQGTGNTIYF

j_call: TRBJ2-7
d_call: TRBD1
v_call: TRBV29-1
cdr3_nt: TGCAGCGTTGGGGAACAGGGGTACGAGCAGTACTTC
cdr3_aa: CSVGEQGYEQYF

j_call: TRBJ1-1
d_call: .
v_call: TRBV7-8
cdr3_nt: TGTGCCAGCAGCTTAGCAGGGGCGGGGATGAATGCTTTCTTT
cdr3_aa: CASSLAGAGMNAFF

j_call: TRBJ1-5
d_call: TRBD1
v_call: TRBV30
cdr3_nt: TGTGCCTGGAGTGTGCAACAGGGGGGGGCTAAGAGTCAGCCCCAGCATTTT
cdr3_aa: CAWSVQQGGAKSQPQHF

j_call: TRBJ2-1
d_call: TRBD1
v_call: TRBV27
cdr3_nt: TGTGCCAGCAACTATATGGGGACAGCCTACAATGAGCAGTTCTTC
cdr3_aa: CASNYMGTAYNEQFF

j_call: TRBJ2-7
d_call: .
v_call: TRBV6-5
cdr3_nt: TGTGCCAGCAGCACAAGAGGTGACCGCTACGAGCAGTACTTC
cdr3_aa: CASSTRGDRYEQYF

j_call: TRBJ2-1
d_call: TRBD1
v_call: TRBV4-1
cdr3_nt: TGCGCCAGCAGCCCTAAACCGGACAGGGGACTCTACAATGAGCAGTTCTTC
cdr3_aa: CASSPKPDRGLYNEQFF

j_call: TRBJ2-7
d_call: .
v_call: TRBV7-2
cdr3_nt: TGTGCCAGCAGCAGCAACAGGGATAGCTACGAGCAGTACTTC
cdr3_aa: CASSSNRDSYEQYF

j_call: TRBJ1-2
d_call: TRBD1
v_call: TRBV19
cdr3_nt: TGTGCCAGTAGGAAGTCAGCCGGGACAGGGGGGAGCGGCTACACCTTC
cdr3_aa: CASRKSAGTGGSGYTF

j_call: TRBJ1-1
d_call: .
v_call: TRBV5-1
cdr3_nt: TGCGCCAGCAGCTTGGCCGGGGGGGCGCCGACTGAAGCTTTCTTT
cdr3_aa: CASSLAGGAPTEAFF

j_call: TRBJ1-6
d_call: TRBD1
v_call: TRBV7-9
cdr3_nt: TGTGCCAGCAGCTTAGGACCCACAGGGGGCAGTTCACCCCTCCACTTT
cdr3_aa: CASSLGPTGGSSPLHF

j_call: TRBJ1-3
d_call: .
v_call: TRBV2
cdr3_nt: TGTGCCAGCACCCGTGGGGCAGGCACTCTCGGAAACACCATATATTTT
cdr3_aa: CASTRGAGTLGNTIYF

j_call: TRBJ2-7
d_call: .
v_call: TRBV18
cdr3_nt: TGTGCCAGCTCATCCAGGGGTCCCGAGCAGTACTTC
cdr3_aa: CASSSRGPEQYF

j_call: TRBJ2-5
d_call: .
v_call: TRBV5-1
cdr3_nt: TGCGCCAGCAGCTTGGGACCGAGGGAGACCCAGTACTTC
cdr3_aa: CASSLGPRETQYF

j_call: TRBJ1-1
d_call: .
v_call: TRBV12-3/TRBV12-4
cdr3_nt: TGTGCCAGCAGTTGGGGCCTGGGGACTGAAGCTTTCTTT
cdr3_aa: CASSWGLGTEAFF

j_call: TRBJ2-7
d_call: .
v_call: TRBV18
cdr3_nt: TGTGCCAGCTCACCTTCTACCCTGAGCTCCTACGAGCAGTACTTC
cdr3_aa: CASSPSTLSSYEQYF

j_call: TRBJ1-1
d_call: TRBD1
v_call: TRBV18
cdr3_nt: TGTGCCAGCTCACCACAAGGACAGGGGTTGCTGAACACTGAAGCTTTCTTT
cdr3_aa: CASSPQGQGLLNTEAFF

j_call: TRBJ1-1
d_call: .
v_call: TRBV6-2/TRBV6-3
cdr3_nt: TGTGCCAGCAGTTATCCCCGGGATGAGGCTTTCTTT
cdr3_aa: CASSYPRDEAFF